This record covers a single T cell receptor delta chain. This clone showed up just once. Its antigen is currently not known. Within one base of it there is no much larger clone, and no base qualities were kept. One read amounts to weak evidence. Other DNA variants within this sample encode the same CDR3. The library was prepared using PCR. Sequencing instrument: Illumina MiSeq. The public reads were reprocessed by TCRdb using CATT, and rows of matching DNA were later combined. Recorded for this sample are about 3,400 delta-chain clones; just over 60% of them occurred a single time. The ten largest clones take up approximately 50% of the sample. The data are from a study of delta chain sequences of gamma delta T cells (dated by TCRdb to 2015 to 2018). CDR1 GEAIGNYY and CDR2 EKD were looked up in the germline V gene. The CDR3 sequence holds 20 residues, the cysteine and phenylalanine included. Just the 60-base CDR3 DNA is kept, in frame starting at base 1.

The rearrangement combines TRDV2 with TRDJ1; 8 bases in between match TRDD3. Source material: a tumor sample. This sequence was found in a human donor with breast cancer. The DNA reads TGTTCTTTTGTCACCGTGCGACCAACTGGGGGTTTCCTATACACCGATAAACTCATCTTT. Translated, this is CSFVTVRPTGGFLYTDKLIF.